The T cell receptor (beta chain) under discussion was sequenced for a study of identical twins. Regarding the study as a whole: Fewer insertions were carried by abundant cord blood beta clonotypes, but none was seen in memory repertoires. Monozygotic twins shared more out-of-frame TCR alpha than recombination models predicted.

Template switching added a universal primer binding site, and final cDNA carried unique molecular identifiers. TCRdb ran MiXCR on the 5' RACE reads and lists one entry per CDR3 protein. The repertoire has about 330,000 distinct CDR3 sequences, about 12% of them found once; the top ten carry approximately 7.5%. As to this clonotype: What it recognizes is unknown. The germline gene is not matched at one end of the junction; a read error may be the cause.

The CDR3 has 15 residues. Germline lookup yields CDR1 LGHDT and CDR2 YNNKEL (reference sequence). This sample also appeared in a second study, on yellow fever vaccine responses in identical twins.

This chain joins TRBV3-1 and TRBJ2-3; no definite D call. The origin of this receptor is a woman in her late teens or twenties in good health. The sequenced sample consisted of CD8+ T cells sorted from blood. CDR3 coding DNA: TGTGCCAGCACCCAAGCAGGATCTAGCACAGATACGCAGTATTTT. Translating gives CASTQAGSSTDTQYF.